The 30 T cell receptor beta chains listed next were all sequenced from one sample in a study of T-cell reconstitution after alpha-beta-depleted transplantation in children. Unique molecular identifiers featured in how the TCRbeta library was prepared. TCRdb processed the PCR reads anew with MiXCR; each CDR3 protein has one entry. In the table there are about 980,000 distinct CDR3 sequences, less than 30% of which are singletons. Sequenced here: PBMCs, mostly from graft donor cells, sampled 360 days after TCRalphabeta/CD19-depleted stem cell transplant. The receptors shown here come from a boy under two years old who had a stem cell transplant for SCID, so the T cells may come from the graft donor.

The chain couples TRBV5-1 to TRBJ1-1; D is undetermined. V lost 0 bases, J lost 1 base, and 10 bases lay in between. The germline CDR1 and CDR2 sequences are SGHRS and YFSETQ. The CDR3 totals 15 residues. The CDR3 is CASSLDPGKNTEAFF. The CDR3 nucleotides are TGCGCCAGCAGCTTGGATCCGGGTAAGAACACTGAAGCTTTCTTT.

The chain joins TRBV20-1 to TRBJ2-2; 10 positions match TRBD2. This CDR3 is built from 16 residues. Per the germline V gene, CDR1 is DFQATT and CDR2 is SNEGSKA (reference sequence). The V and J ends lost 1 base and 4 bases, in that order; junction bases with no gene match: 6. The CDR3 DNA is TGCAGTGCTAGAGGCGGGACTAGCGACGGCACCGGGGAGCTGTTTTTT. This codes for CSARGGTSDGTGELFF.

The V gene is TRBV20-1, the J gene TRBJ2-1, with D unresolved. V dropped 1 base and J dropped 10 bases, with 8 bases sitting between them. This CDR3 contains 11 residues. Germline V gives CDR1 DFQATT, CDR2 SNEGSKA (reference sequence). The CDR3 sequence is CSARAINEQFF. DNA of the CDR3: TGCAGTGCTAGAGCCATCAACGAGCAGTTCTTC.

This chain connects TRBV5-1 to TRBJ2-7; TRBD1 matches at 11 bases. J lost 6 bases, V lost 3 bases, and 8 bases had no gene match. Germline-derived CDR1 and CDR2 are SGHRS and YFSETQ. CDR3 length: 15 amino acids. The CDR3 spells CASSSIPGQGGEQYF. The CDR3 coding sequence is TGCGCCAGCAGCTCGATACCGGGACAGGGGGGCGAGCAGTACTTC.

The V call is TRBV4-3, the J call TRBJ2-7, with TRBD2 identical over 7 bases. Germline V gives CDR1 LGHNA, CDR2 YSLEER. CDR3 size: 16 residues. The junction had 9 bases not matched to a gene; V was cut back by 1 base and J by 3 bases. DNA of the CDR3: TGCGCCAGCAGCCAAGGAGCCGGGAGGAAAAGCTACGAGCAGTACTTC. Translation: CASSQGAGRKSYEQYF.

The chain couples TRBV4-1 to TRBJ2-5; tentatively, D is TRBD2 (6 bases). There are 15 residues in the CDR3. Trimming removed 3 bases from V and 5 bases from J, with 16 bases in between. CDR1 and CDR2 (germline): MGHRA, YSYEKL. The CDR3 DNA reads TGCGCCAGCAGCCACACCCTTCCGGGGAGGGAGACCCAGTACTTC. It encodes CASSHTLPGRETQYF.

This clonotype occurred a few times. The chain uses TRBV6-1 and TRBJ1-5; D not certain. The ends were cut back, 6 bases at V and 3 bases at J, with 18 bases in the middle. The CDR3 contains 16 residues. CDR1 is MNHNS and CDR2 is SASEGT in the germline V gene. The CDR3 sequence: CASSRRWTAPNQPQHF. DNA of the CDR3: TGTGCCAGCAGCAGGAGGTGGACTGCTCCCAATCAGCCCCAGCATTTT.

The sample holds a few counts of this clonotype. This chain uses TRBV4-1 with TRBJ2-5; 8 bases line up with TRBD2. V was pared by 5 bases and J by 5 bases, with 10 bases of the junction left unmatched. The V gene's germline CDR1 is MGHRA and CDR2 YSYEKL. CDR3 length equals 15 residues. CDR3 protein: CASSAFGGASETQYF. In nucleotides, the CDR3 is TGCGCCAGCAGCGCGTTCGGGGGGGCGTCTGAGACCCAGTACTTC.

This clonotype occurred a few times. The V gene is TRBV20-1, the J gene TRBJ2-7; D perhaps matches TRBD2 (5 bases). Per germline, CDR1 DFQATT and CDR2 SNEGSKA (reference sequence). Trimming cost V 4 bases and J 7 bases, with 17 bases left between them. The CDR3 has 13 residues. For the CDR3, the DNA is TGCAGTGCTACTCTAGCCACCACCGATGAGCAGTACTTC. Its translation is CSATLATTDEQYF.

The chain has TRBV15 and TRBJ2-7; D might be TRBD1 or TRBD2, each matching 5 bases. Germline V gene data show CDR1 as LNHNV and CDR2 as YYDKDF (reference sequence). Trimming left V 5 bases short and J 6 bases short, with 20 bases between. The CDR3 contains 15 residues. Written as DNA, the CDR3 is TGTGCCACCAGCGGACGCCCTGCAGTGGGGGTCGAGCAGTACTTC. Its translation is CATSGRPAVGVEQYF. The variable domain in full, with the rest retrieved from reference TRBV15 and TRBJ2-7, is DAMVIQNPRYQVTQFGKPVTLSCSQTLNHNVMYWYQQKSSQAPKLLFHYYDKDFNNEADTPDNFQSRRPNTSFCFLDIRSPGLGDTAMYLCATSGRPAVGVEQYFGPGTRLTVT.

The rearrangement links TRBV5-4 to TRBJ1-5, with 9 nucleotides matching TRBD1. Trimming cost V 3 bases and J 0 bases; bases outside gene matches: 7. The germline gives CDR1 SGHNT, CDR2 YYREEE (reference sequence). There are 17 residues in the CDR3. CDR3 DNA sequence: TGTGCCAGCAGCTCCGGGACAGGGTTACGTAGCAATCAGCCCCAGCATTTT. It encodes CASSSGTGLRSNQPQHF.

The genes are TRBV4-1 and TRBJ2-3; a weak D match, TRBD1 (6 bases). The CDR3 loop spans 14 amino acids. The germline gives CDR1 MGHRA, CDR2 YSYEKL. V lost 4 bases and J 6 bases, leaving 14 bases between the germline ends. CDR3 bases: TGCGCCAGCAGCCTCGGGACACCGATGGATACGCAGTATTTT. It encodes CASSLGTPMDTQYF.

The chain couples TRBV5-1 to TRBJ2-3, with 8 nucleotides matching TRBD2. The germline V gene encodes CDR1 SGHRS and CDR2 YFSETQ. There are 18 residues in the CDR3. V trimming: 2 bases; J trimming: 4 bases; junction bases outside the gene matches: 15. CDR3 sequence (DNA): TGCGCCAGCAGCTTATTCCCGGGACTAGTATTTGAGGCAGATACGCAGTATTTT. Translation: CASSLFPGLVFEADTQYF.

The chain links TRBV20-1 to TRBJ2-1; D could derive from TRBD1 or TRBD2 (5 bases each). The CDR3 totals 14 residues. From germline, CDR1 is DFQATT and CDR2 SNEGSKA (reference sequence). Trimming cost V 1 base and J 4 bases, with 11 bases left between them. CDR3 nucleotide sequence: TGCAGTGCTAGAGGGGACCTAAAATACAATGAGCAGTTCTTC. It codes for CSARGDLKYNEQFF.

In this sample, this clonotype turned up a few times. The rearrangement uses TRBV4-1 and TRBJ2-5; D gene unclear. The CDR3 is 14 residues long. The germline CDR1 and CDR2 sequences are MGHRA and YSYEKL. V lost 4 bases and J lost 5, with 14 bases in between. The CDR3 sequence is CASSPSSPRETQYF. The CDR3 nucleotides are TGCGCCAGCAGCCCAAGCTCCCCCCGGGAGACCCAGTACTTC.

This chain joins TRBV29-1 and TRBJ2-7; 9 bases line up with TRBD1. Germline lookup yields CDR1 SQVTM and CDR2 ANQGSEA. The CDR3 is 14 amino acids. V shed 6 bases and J 1 base; nucleotides not matched to a gene: 7. The CDR3 sequence: CSVGTGGYSYEQYF. The DNA of the CDR3 is TGCAGCGTGGGAACAGGGGGCTATTCCTACGAGCAGTACTTC.

The V gene is TRBV5-1, the J gene TRBJ2-1, with 11 bases that match TRBD2. Germline assignment: CDR1 SGHRS and CDR2 YFSETQ. The V and J ends lost 4 bases and 6 bases, in that order; junction bases with no gene match: 6. This CDR3 has 15 residues. The CDR3 loop reads CASSPGTSGLNEQFF. The CDR3 bases are TGCGCCAGCAGCCCCGGGACTAGCGGCCTCAATGAGCAGTTCTTC.

This clonotype was counted between two and nine times. The rearrangement links TRBV28 to TRBJ1-1; 8 bases match TRBD1. CDR1 is MDHEN, CDR2 SYDVKM, per germline. This CDR3 has 13 residues. J was trimmed by 8 bases and V by 2 bases; bases with no gene match: 4. The CDR3 coding sequence is TGTGCCAGCAGTTTAAGACAGGGGTTAGAAGCTTTCTTT. Amino acids: CASSLRQGLEAFF.

This clonotype was found a few times. The chain links TRBV7-8 to TRBJ1-1, with D maybe TRBD1 (5 bases). V was shortened by 6 bases and J by 0 bases, with 11 bases between the two germline ends. In germline, CDR1 is SGHVS, CDR2 FQNEAQ. The CDR3 has 14 amino acids. The CDR3, as DNA: TGTGCCAGCAGTGACAGTTTGATGAACACTGAAGCTTTCTTT. This codes for CASSDSLMNTEAFF.

This clonotype has only a few counts. The chain couples TRBV11-2 to TRBJ2-7; perhaps TRBD2 as D (6 bases). Trimming stripped 0 bases from V and 3 bases from J, with 12 bases between. The CDR3 is 15 residues long. The germline V gene encodes CDR1 SGHAT and CDR2 FQNNGV. CDR3 nucleotides: TGTGCCAGCAGCTTAGAAGGGACTCCCGGCTACGAGCAGTACTTC. Translating gives CASSLEGTPGYEQYF.

The sample holds many counts of this clonotype. The chain joins TRBV5-1 to TRBJ2-7, with 10 bases that match TRBD1. V gave up 8 bases and J gave up 2 bases; unmatched junction bases: 7. The CDR3 length is 14 residues. In germline, CDR1 is SGHRS, CDR2 YFSETQ. The CDR3 DNA is TGCGCCAGTCGACCGGGACAGGGGCCCTACGAGCAGTACTTC. Amino acids: CASRPGQGPYEQYF.

This chain links TRBV20-1 with TRBJ2-3, with 8 bases aligning to TRBD2. CDR1 is DFQATT and CDR2 is SNEGSKA in the germline V gene (reference sequence). The CDR3 covers 14 residues. V gave up 8 bases and J gave up 1 base; unmatched junction bases: 8. CDR3 in amino acids: CSPLRRGGTDTQYF. CDR3 in DNA: TGCAGTCCGCTCCGGCGGGGGGGCACAGATACGCAGTATTTT.

This clonotype came up a few times. The V gene is TRBV7-9, the J gene TRBJ2-3, with TRBD2 as a possible D gene (6 bases). This CDR3 contains 13 residues. Trimming left V 2 bases short and J 5 bases short, with 8 bases between. Germline assignment: CDR1 SEHNR and CDR2 FQNEAQ (reference sequence). The CDR3 DNA reads TGTGCCAGCAGCTTATGGGAGGAAGATACGCAGTATTTT. This sequence encodes CASSLWEEDTQYF.

The J gene is TRBJ2-7, the V gene TRBV10-3; 8 bases are a match to TRBD1. This CDR3 has 15 residues. The V gene's germline CDR1 is ENHRY and CDR2 SYGVKD. V was pared by 4 bases and J by 2 bases, with 7 bases of the junction left unmatched. CDR3 region: CAISGVQGAPYEQYF. Written as DNA, the CDR3 is TGTGCCATCAGTGGGGTCCAGGGGGCCCCCTACGAGCAGTACTTC.

The V and J genes are TRBV5-5 and TRBJ1-1; D is uncertain. The germline CDR1 and CDR2 sequences are SGHKS and YYEKEE (reference sequence). CDR3 length: 14 amino acids. The V and J ends lost 1 base and 6 bases respectively, with 13 bases between them. Written as DNA, the CDR3 is TGTGCCAGCAGCTTGAATCTGGGGTTGGCTGAAGCTTTCTTT. It specifies CASSLNLGLAEAFF.

This clonotype was seen more than once but under ten times. The rearrangement links TRBV28 to TRBJ2-3, with a possible D match to TRBD2 (6 bases). The V and J ends lost 5 bases and 4 bases respectively, with 22 bases between them. The germline V gene has CDR1 MDHEN and CDR2 SYDVKM. This CDR3 is built from 17 residues. CDR3 DNA sequence: TGTGCCAGCAGTACAGAACGAGGAGGGTCGGGAGCAGATACGCAGTATTTT. Protein: CASSTERGGSGADTQYF.

This sequence joins TRBV28 and TRBJ1-2; weak D call: TRBD1 (5 bases). This CDR3 spans 16 amino acids. Germline V gene data show CDR1 as MDHEN and CDR2 as SYDVKM. Between the trimmed V and J ends, which lost 3 bases and 8 bases, there was a span of 22 bases. CDR3: CASSFTGTNLGDGYTF. CDR3 DNA: TGTGCCAGCAGTTTCACGGGGACTAACCTGGGGGACGGCTACACCTTC.

The chain uses TRBV4-1 and TRBJ1-1, with 12 bases aligning to TRBD1. J gave up 5 bases and V 0 bases, and 7 bases lay outside the gene matches. CDR1 is MGHRA and CDR2 is YSYEKL in the germline V gene. This CDR3 is 17 amino acids long. The CDR3 reads CASSQEGTGGQGTEAFF. The CDR3 nucleotides are TGCGCCAGCAGCCAAGAGGGGACAGGGGGCCAGGGGACTGAAGCTTTCTTT.

This clonotype was observed a few times. J is TRBJ2-4 and V is TRBV13; 7 bases line up with TRBD1. Germline loops: CDR1 PRHDT, CDR2 FYEKMQ (reference sequence). V was clipped by 4 bases and J by 6 bases; unmatched bases: 6. The CDR3 loop spans 14 amino acids. The CDR3, as DNA: TGTGCCAGCAGCTCTAGGGGGCTCGGAAACATTCAGTACTTC. This encodes CASSSRGLGNIQYF.

This clonotype was observed many times. The chain recombines TRBV5-1 with TRBJ2-7; 8 positions match TRBD1. CDR1 is SGHRS and CDR2 is YFSETQ in the germline V gene. The CDR3 consists of 13 residues. V lost 4 bases, J lost 3 bases, and 3 bases stayed unmatched. The CDR3 sequence is CASSGGTGYEQYF. The DNA for the CDR3 is TGCGCCAGCAGCGGCGGGACAGGCTACGAGCAGTACTTC.